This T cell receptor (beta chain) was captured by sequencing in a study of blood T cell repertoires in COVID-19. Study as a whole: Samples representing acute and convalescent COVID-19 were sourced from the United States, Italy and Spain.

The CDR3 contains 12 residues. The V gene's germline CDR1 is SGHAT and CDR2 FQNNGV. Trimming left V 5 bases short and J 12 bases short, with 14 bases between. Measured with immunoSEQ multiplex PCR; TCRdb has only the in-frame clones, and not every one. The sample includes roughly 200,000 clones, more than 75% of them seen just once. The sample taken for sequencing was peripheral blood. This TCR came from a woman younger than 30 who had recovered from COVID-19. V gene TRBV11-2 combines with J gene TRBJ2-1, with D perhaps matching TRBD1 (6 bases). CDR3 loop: CASSPTGLGQFF. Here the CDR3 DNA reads TGTGCCAGCAGCCCAACAGGGCTGGGGCAGTTCTTC.